This T cell receptor beta chain was identified in a study of T cells in Graves' hyperthyroidism and ophthalmopathy. Study-wide findings and caveats: Blood also showed most of the thyroid clonotypes that were expanded above 0.001.

The V and J ends lost 0 bases and 5 bases respectively, with 11 bases between them. Germline CDR1 is SGDLS and CDR2 is YYNGEE. This CDR3 is built from 14 residues. Graves' hyperthyroidism qualified as stable when ophthalmopathy did not progress within 18 months. Diagnosis rested on symptoms, serum thyroxine and TRAb, thyroid ultrasound, and orbital computed tomography. TCR beta CDR3 regions were amplified from RNA transcripts. Using the HTBI primer set, a first-round RT-PCR was run on the TCR CDR3. Using its own MiXCR run on the multiplex PCR reads, TCRdb lists one record per CDR3 protein. The sample includes approximately 220,000 distinct CDR3 sequences, around 20% of them seen just once. This clonotype appeared many times. Its antigen is unknown.

Sequenced material: blood. The clonotype was recovered from a middle-aged man with Graves' hyperthyroidism. The chain carries TRBV9 and TRBJ2-5; D gene unclear. This chain's CDR3 is CASSVDNSFETQYF. DNA of the CDR3: TGTGCCAGCAGCGTAGATAATAGTTTCGAGACCCAGTACTTC.